Listed below are T cell receptor beta chains from one sample, sequenced in a study of blood T cell repertoires in COVID-19. The method was immunoSEQ multiplex PCR; TCRdb's version includes in-frame clones alone and lacks a portion of them. The table lists around 150,000 clones, approximately 88% of them singletons. Sequencing input: peripheral blood. The origin of the receptors is a man aged 55-75 years with acute or convalescent COVID-19. The CDR3 runs from the conserved cysteine through the conserved F or W. A D gene is named only where the DNA matches it firmly. Clone size, where shown, is once, few, many, or a class for clones that have expanded.

CDR3: CAWSVGGEQYF; DNA: TGTGCCTGGAGTGTGGGGGGCGAGCAGTACTTC; V: TRBV30; D: NA; J: TRBJ2-7; size: NA
CDR3: CASSGSDSPPYNEQFF; DNA: TGTGCCAGCAGTGGAAGCGACTCCCCCCCATACAATGAGCAGTTCTTC; V: TRBV6-1; D: NA; J: TRBJ2-1; size: NA
CDR3: CATGDLDKRTGELFF; DNA: TGTGCCACGGGTGATCTGGACAAGCGCACCGGGGAGCTGTTTTTT; V: TRBV24-1; D: NA; J: TRBJ2-2; size: NA
CDR3: CASSPRQGTDTQYF; DNA: TGTGCCAGCAGCCCACGGCAGGGAACAGATACGCAGTATTTT; V: TRBV7-2; D: NA; J: TRBJ2-3; size: NA
CDR3: CAWSEGGVRNEQFF; DNA: TGTGCCTGGAGTGAGGGCGGGGTCCGGAATGAGCAGTTCTTC; V: TRBV30; D: NA; J: TRBJ2-1; size: NA
CDR3: CASSLATVDTQYF; DNA: TGTGCCAGCAGTTTAGCGACAGTTGATACGCAGTATTTT; V: TRBV12-3/TRBV12-4; D: NA; J: TRBJ2-3; size: NA
CDR3: CASRTGGGYGYTF; DNA: TGTGCCAGCAGGACAGGTGGAGGCTATGGCTACACCTTC; V: TRBV6-5; D: NA; J: TRBJ1-2; size: NA
CDR3: CASSQGQKNTGELFF; DNA: TGTGCCAGCTCACAAGGACAGAAAAACACCGGGGAGCTGTTTTTT; V: TRBV18; D: NA; J: TRBJ2-2; size: NA
CDR3: CASSPLTGGNQPQHF; DNA: TGTGCCAGCAGTCCCCTGACAGGGGGCAATCAGCCCCAGCATTTT; V: TRBV6-6; D: TRBD1; J: TRBJ1-5; size: NA
CDR3: CASSLPSAGIYEQYF; DNA: TGTGCCAGCAGCTTACCGTCGGCGGGAATATACGAGCAGTACTTC; V: TRBV13; D: NA; J: TRBJ2-7; size: NA
CDR3: CASRVAGTDTQYF; DNA: TGTGCCAGCCGCGTCGCCGGCACAGATACGCAGTATTTT; V: TRBV6-5; D: NA; J: TRBJ2-3; size: once
CDR3: CASTSGGAPYGYTF; DNA: TGTGCCAGTACGTCAGGGGGCGCGCCCTATGGCTACACCTTC; V: TRBV19; D: TRBD1; J: TRBJ1-2; size: NA
CDR3: CASSLLAGGVYF; DNA: TGTGCCAGCAGCTTACTAGCGGGGGGGGTGTACTTC; V: TRBV7-2; D: TRBD2; J: TRBJ2-7; size: NA
CDR3: CASSPDRGRGEAFF; DNA: TGTGCCAGCTCACCAGACAGGGGGCGCGGTGAAGCTTTCTTT; V: TRBV18; D: TRBD1; J: TRBJ1-1; size: NA
CDR3: CASSMFSSNQPQHF; DNA: TGTGCCAGTAGTATGTTCAGTAGCAATCAGCCCCAGCATTTT; V: TRBV19; D: NA; J: TRBJ1-5; size: NA
CDR3: CASSATQGDTQYF; DNA: TGTGCCAGTAGTGCTACACAGGGGGATACGCAGTATTTT; V: TRBV19; D: TRBD1; J: TRBJ2-3; size: NA
CDR3: CASSRSGNEKLFF; DNA: TGTGCCAGCAGTAGGTCAGGGAATGAAAAACTGTTTTTT; V: TRBV25-1; D: NA; J: TRBJ1-4; size: NA
CDR3: CASGRADSGNTIYF; DNA: TGTGCCAGTGGCAGGGCTGACTCTGGAAACACCATATATTTT; V: TRBV19; D: NA; J: TRBJ1-3; size: once
CDR3: CASSFRGISGNTIYF; DNA: TGTGCCAGCAGCTTCAGGGGAATCTCTGGAAACACCATATATTTT; V: TRBV5-8; D: NA; J: TRBJ1-3; size: NA
CDR3: CASRWTGTTRDEQFF; DNA: TGCGCCAGCAGGTGGACAGGGACGACCCGGGATGAGCAGTTCTTC; V: TRBV5-1; D: TRBD1; J: TRBJ2-1; size: few
CDR3: CASSGHRVTEAFF; DNA: TGTGCCAGCAGCGGGCACAGGGTTACTGAAGCTTTCTTT; V: TRBV5-8; D: NA; J: TRBJ1-1; size: NA
CDR3: CATRQDSYVSYNSPLHF; DNA: TGTGCCACCCGCCAGGACAGCTACGTCTCCTATAATTCACCCCTCCACTTT; V: TRBV2; D: NA; J: TRBJ1-6; size: NA
CDR3: CAWSVQGRTGNTIYF; DNA: TGTGCCTGGAGTGTACAGGGGCGGACTGGAAACACCATATATTTT; V: TRBV30; D: TRBD1; J: TRBJ1-3; size: NA
CDR3: CASSQERDRAPYEQYF; DNA: TGTGCCAGCAGCCAAGAGAGGGACAGGGCCCCCTACGAGCAGTACTTC; V: TRBV7-6; D: TRBD1; J: TRBJ2-7; size: NA
CDR3: CASSQTSGGANYEQYF; DNA: TGCGCCAGCAGCCAAACTAGCGGGGGGGCCAATTACGAGCAGTACTTC; V: TRBV4-1; D: TRBD2; J: TRBJ2-7; size: NA
CDR3: CASSEAMGGTNEQFF; DNA: TGTGCCAGCAGTGAAGCGATGGGGGGGACGAATGAGCAGTTCTTC; V: TRBV2; D: TRBD2; J: TRBJ2-1; size: NA
CDR3: CASSSQVNVKNIQYF; DNA: TGTGCCAGCAGTTCCCAGGTTAATGTCAAAAACATTCAGTACTTC; V: TRBV2; D: NA; J: TRBJ2-4; size: NA
CDR3: CSVPGLPSDEQYF; DNA: TGCAGCGTGCCGGGACTCCCTTCTGACGAGCAGTACTTC; V: TRBV29-1; D: NA; J: TRBJ2-7; size: NA
CDR3: CASSLDDYLSYGYTF; DNA: TGTGCCAGCAGCTTAGATGACTACCTAAGCTATGGCTACACCTTC; V: TRBV5-4; D: NA; J: TRBJ1-2; size: NA
CDR3: CASSPTGFDTEAFF; DNA: TGTGCCAGCAGCCCGACAGGGTTCGACACTGAAGCTTTCTTT; V: TRBV2; D: TRBD1; J: TRBJ1-1; size: few
CDR3: CASNKGTRGTGELFF; DNA: TGCGCCAGCAATAAAGGGACAAGGGGGACCGGGGAGCTGTTTTTT; V: TRBV5-1; D: NA; J: TRBJ2-2; size: once
CDR3: CASRGQKNTGELFF; DNA: TGTGCCAGCAGGGGACAGAAGAACACCGGGGAGCTGTTTTTT; V: TRBV27; D: TRBD1; J: TRBJ2-2; size: once
CDR3: CASTTDRGGNSPLHF; DNA: TGTGCCAGTACTACGGACCGGGGTGGTAATTCACCCCTCCACTTT; V: TRBV19; D: NA; J: TRBJ1-6; size: NA
CDR3: CASSLRTGVGELFF; DNA: TGTGCCAGTAGTCTCCGGACAGGGGTCGGGGAGCTGTTTTTT; V: TRBV19; D: TRBD1; J: TRBJ2-2; size: NA
CDR3: CAVSRSGNTIYF; DNA: TGTGCCGTGAGTCGTTCTGGAAACACCATATATTTT; V: TRBV12-3/TRBV12-4; D: NA; J: TRBJ1-3; size: NA
CDR3: CASTGERESDGELFF; DNA: TGTGCCAGTACGGGGGAGAGGGAGTCGGACGGGGAGCTGTTTTTT; V: TRBV19; D: NA; J: TRBJ2-2; size: NA
CDR3: CASSPQGTEAFF; DNA: TGTGCCAGCAGTCCCCAGGGCACTGAAGCTTTCTTT; V: TRBV14; D: NA; J: TRBJ1-1; size: NA
CDR3: CASGPGGTGELFF; DNA: TGCGCCAGCGGTCCCGGGGGCACCGGGGAGCTGTTTTTT; V: TRBV10-1; D: NA; J: TRBJ2-2; size: NA
CDR3: CASSLAMEEQYF; DNA: TGTGCCAGCAGCTTAGCCATGGAGGAGCAGTACTTC; V: TRBV7-2; D: NA; J: TRBJ2-7; size: NA
CDR3: CASSLAFRRYEQYF; DNA: TGTGCCAGCAGCTTAGCGTTCAGGCGATACGAGCAGTACTTC; V: TRBV7-8; D: NA; J: TRBJ2-7; size: NA
CDR3: CASSTTGVGNTIYF; DNA: TGTGCCAGCAGTACAACAGGGGTTGGAAACACCATATATTTT; V: TRBV2; D: TRBD1; J: TRBJ1-3; size: NA
CDR3: CASSLALAVPDTQYF; DNA: TGCGCCAGCAGCTTGGCGCTAGCGGTACCAGATACGCAGTATTTT; V: TRBV5-1; D: TRBD2; J: TRBJ2-3; size: NA
CDR3: CASSLQVATNEKLFF; DNA: TGTGCCAGCAGCTTGCAGGTAGCAACTAATGAAAAACTGTTTTTT; V: TRBV5-6; D: NA; J: TRBJ1-4; size: NA
CDR3: CASSSSTSGQTGELFF; DNA: TGTGCCAGCAGTTCCTCAACTAGCGGGCAGACCGGGGAGCTGTTTTTT; V: TRBV27; D: TRBD2; J: TRBJ2-2; size: NA